This TCR beta chain was identified in a study of shared clonotypes between healthy human individuals (dated by TCRdb to 2019 to 2021). General notes on the study: Two women and a few men aged 18 to 49 years were included in the cohort. Per donor, three plates each were used for CD4 naive and CD4 memory, two for CD8 naive, and one for CD8 memory. The study deeply sequenced blood TCR repertoires of about 5 healthy adults to estimate repertoire size and the extent of clonotype sharing between individuals. Each donor's leukapheresis produced roughly between roughly 0.9 and 8.9 billion PBMCs. Libraries were prepared and TCR repertoires were sequenced by different laboratories using diverse techniques, in order to increase sequencing depth and limit assay-specific biases. Points the paper makes about the study in general: Only blood was sampled, and tissue TCR repertoires likely differ from those in blood. Across four donors, around 5.4% of naive CD4, 3.5% of naive CD8, 2% to 2.5% of memory CD4, and under 0.45% of memory CD8 clonotypes were shared. Because the study included only a small number of donors, the genetic and exposure-history diversity represented was limited. Naive subsets generally had larger estimated clonotype richness than memory subsets did. Compared with non-shared clonotypes, the clonotypes found in all four sorted-subset donors had higher generation probabilities. Pairwise subsampling led to the expectation that sequencing depth would affect the degree of clonotype sharing among donors. Even with the large sequencing depth, rarefaction of the sorted-subset datasets indicated that sequencing was incomplete.

Its CDR3 holds 13 amino acids, cysteine through phenylalanine. Only CDR3 DNA remains: 39 bases, in frame from the first base. CDR1 and CDR2 are drawn from the germline V gene: SGHRS, YFSETQ. The junction shows trimming of 0 bases on V and 4 bases on J, plus 7 bases between the germline ends. The donors were healthy, HIV-negative adults with no recently reported acute infections or vaccinations. Only Caucasian adults living in Nashville, Tennessee, USA were represented among the donors. Magnetic negative selection was used to enrich CD4+ T cells, after which naive cells were positively selected on CD45RA and the negative fraction became the memory subset. Blood was collected by leukapheresis, and PBMCs were isolated by Ficoll-Histopaque density gradient centrifugation and then cryopreserved in liquid nitrogen vapor phase. Purity and quantity of every magnetically sorted T cell population were checked by analytical flow cytometry. Genomic DNA was isolated from every sorted fraction and measured by UV absorbance on a Nanodrop 2000c.

This clone came up once. There is no known antigen for this receptor. No clone much larger than this one lies a single base away; base qualities are absent. Using the deep immunoSEQ assay, multiplex PCR amplified TCR CDR3 regions from genomic DNA. For each cell subset, the extracted genomic DNA was distributed evenly across all wells of several immunoSEQ 96-well plates, and each plate served as one replicate. For sorted subsets, approximately 0.2 ug of genomic DNA, equivalent to 25,000 to 35,000 T cell genomes, went into each replicate PCR. The purified libraries were quantified using a Qubit 3.0 fluorometer, sized with a Bioanalyzer 2100, and then quantified again using the KAPA Library Quantification kit. Every immunoSEQ 96-well plate was sequenced on a separate single-read 150-cycle Illumina NextSeq 550 flow cell. Processing in the source paper ran as follows. The immunoSEQ output contained only junctional sequences without quality scores, so filtering could not match that applied to full-length reads. To assign V/J genes and CDR3, sequences were annotated using PyIR, a Python wrapper for IgBLAST v1.9, with IMGT germline references. Reads were removed for weak V/J assignments (E-value above 1e-6), missing CDR3, stop codons, out-of-frame junctions, or ambiguous translated residues. V3J clonotypes were defined by identical inferred V gene, J gene, and CDR3 amino acid sequence. Percentage overlap between repertoires was computed as shared unique clonotypes divided by the size of the smaller repertoire. Repertoire richness was assessed with RTK rarefaction, the Chao1 estimator, and Recon v2.1 estimates of unobserved clonotypes. Generation probabilities for all TCRbeta clonotypes obtained by the gDNA method from several donors were computed using OLGA. The table was pulled from immuneACCESS by TCRdb, which kept in-frame rearrangements only. Such tables lose some clones; where checked, under half of the loss comes from unresolved V genes, and the rest has no known cause. The D gene and trimming were derived from the DNA, and the V and J assignments and clone size from that table. The sample table holds 2 million to 3 million clones, of which approximately 92% were seen once. Of the sample, 0.13% to 0.15% falls within the top ten clones.

Sample: naive CD4+ T cells sorted from blood. Sample cell subset or site, as interpreted from the label and publication: CD45RA+ positively selected. The sequence is built from TRBV5-1 and TRBJ2-5, with no confident D gene call. The sequence was obtained from a man between 18 and 35 years old in good health. The bases read TGCGCCAGCAGCTTGGACAGCGTAGAGACCCAGTACTTC. It codes for CASSLDSVETQYF.